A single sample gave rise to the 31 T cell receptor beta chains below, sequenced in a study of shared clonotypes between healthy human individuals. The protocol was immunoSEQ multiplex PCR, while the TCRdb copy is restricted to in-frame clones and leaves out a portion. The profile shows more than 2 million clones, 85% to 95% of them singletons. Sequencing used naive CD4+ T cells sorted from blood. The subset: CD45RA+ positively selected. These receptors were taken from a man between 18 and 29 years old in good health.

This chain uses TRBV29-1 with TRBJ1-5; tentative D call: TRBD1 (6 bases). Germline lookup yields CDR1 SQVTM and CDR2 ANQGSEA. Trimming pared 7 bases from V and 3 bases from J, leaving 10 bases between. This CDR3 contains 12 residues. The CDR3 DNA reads TGCAGCGCACGACAGGCCAATCAGCCCCAGCATTTT. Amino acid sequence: CSARQANQPQHF.

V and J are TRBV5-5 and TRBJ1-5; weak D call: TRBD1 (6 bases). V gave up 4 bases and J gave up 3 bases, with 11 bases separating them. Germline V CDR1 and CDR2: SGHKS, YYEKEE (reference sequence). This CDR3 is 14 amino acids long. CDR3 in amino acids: CASSRGDNNQPQHF. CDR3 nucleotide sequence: TGTGCCAGCAGCCGTGGGGACAACAATCAGCCCCAGCATTTT.

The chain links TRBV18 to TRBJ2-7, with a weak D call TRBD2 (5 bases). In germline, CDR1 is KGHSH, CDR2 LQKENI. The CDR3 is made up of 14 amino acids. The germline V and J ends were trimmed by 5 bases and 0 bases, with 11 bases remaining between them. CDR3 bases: TGTGCCAGCTCAACGAACGGGAACTCCTACGAGCAGTACTTC. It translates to CASSTNGNSYEQYF.

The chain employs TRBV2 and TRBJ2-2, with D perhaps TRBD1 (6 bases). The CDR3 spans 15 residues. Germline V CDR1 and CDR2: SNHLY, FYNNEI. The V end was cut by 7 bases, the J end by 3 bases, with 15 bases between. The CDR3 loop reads CASNQDSTYTGELFF. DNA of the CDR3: TGTGCCAGCAACCAGGACAGTACTTACACCGGGGAGCTGTTTTTT. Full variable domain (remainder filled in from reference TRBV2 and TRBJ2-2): EPEVTQTPSHQVTQMGQEVILRCVPISNHLYFYWYRQILGQKVEFLVSFYNNEISEKSEIFDDQFSVERPDGSNFTLKIRSTKLEDSAMYFCASNQDSTYTGELFFGEGSRLTVL.

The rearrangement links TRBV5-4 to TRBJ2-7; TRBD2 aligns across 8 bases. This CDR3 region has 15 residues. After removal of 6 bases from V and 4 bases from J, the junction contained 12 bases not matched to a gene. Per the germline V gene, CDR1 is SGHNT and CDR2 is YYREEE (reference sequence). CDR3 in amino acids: CASTQEAGVGYEQYF. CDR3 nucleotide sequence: TGTGCCAGCACTCAGGAAGCGGGAGTCGGGTACGAGCAGTACTTC.

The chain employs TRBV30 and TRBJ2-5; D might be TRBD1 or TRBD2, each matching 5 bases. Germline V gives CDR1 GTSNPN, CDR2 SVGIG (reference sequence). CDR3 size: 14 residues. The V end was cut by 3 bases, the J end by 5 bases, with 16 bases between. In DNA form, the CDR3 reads TGTGCCTGGAGAAAAATTGGGGGTGGGGAGACCCAGTACTTC. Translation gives CAWRKIGGGETQYF.

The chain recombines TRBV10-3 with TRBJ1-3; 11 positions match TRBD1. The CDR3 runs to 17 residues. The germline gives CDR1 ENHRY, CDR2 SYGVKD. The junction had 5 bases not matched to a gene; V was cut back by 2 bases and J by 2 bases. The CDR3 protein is CAISEKAGQGAGNTIYF. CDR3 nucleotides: TGTGCCATCAGTGAGAAAGCGGGACAGGGGGCTGGAAACACCATATATTTT.

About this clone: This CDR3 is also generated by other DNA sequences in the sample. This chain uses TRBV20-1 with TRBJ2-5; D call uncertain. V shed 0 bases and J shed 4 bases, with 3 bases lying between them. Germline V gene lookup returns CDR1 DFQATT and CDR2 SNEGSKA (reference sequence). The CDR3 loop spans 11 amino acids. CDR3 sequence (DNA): TGCAGTGCTAGAGATGGAGAGACCCAGTACTTC. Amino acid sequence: CSARDGETQYF.

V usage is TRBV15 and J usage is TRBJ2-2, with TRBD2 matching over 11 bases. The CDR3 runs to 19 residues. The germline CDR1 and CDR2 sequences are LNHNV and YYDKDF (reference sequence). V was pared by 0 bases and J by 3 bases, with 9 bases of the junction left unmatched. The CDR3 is CATSRDRGSGRVDTGELFF. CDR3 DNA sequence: TGTGCCACCAGCAGAGATCGCGGTAGCGGGAGGGTAGACACCGGGGAGCTGTTTTTT.

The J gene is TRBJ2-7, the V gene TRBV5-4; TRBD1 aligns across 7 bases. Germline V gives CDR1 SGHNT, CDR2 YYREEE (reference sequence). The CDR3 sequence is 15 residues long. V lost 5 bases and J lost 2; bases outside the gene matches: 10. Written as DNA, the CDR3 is TGTGCCAGCAGTCATACAGGGGAAGGCACCTACGAGCAGTACTTC. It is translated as CASSHTGEGTYEQYF.

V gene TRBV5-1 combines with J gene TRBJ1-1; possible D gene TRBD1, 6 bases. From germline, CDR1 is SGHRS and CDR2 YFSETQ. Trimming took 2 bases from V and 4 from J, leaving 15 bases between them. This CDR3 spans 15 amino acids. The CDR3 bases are TGCGCCAGCAGCTTTGGTACAGGGTCTTCCACTGAAGCTTTCTTT. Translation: CASSFGTGSSTEAFF.

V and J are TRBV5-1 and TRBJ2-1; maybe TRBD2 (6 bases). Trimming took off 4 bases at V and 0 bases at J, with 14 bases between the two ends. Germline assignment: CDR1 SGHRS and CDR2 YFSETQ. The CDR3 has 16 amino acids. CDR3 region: CASSRNGGTSYNEQFF. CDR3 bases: TGCGCCAGCAGCCGCAACGGCGGGACCTCCTACAATGAGCAGTTCTTC.

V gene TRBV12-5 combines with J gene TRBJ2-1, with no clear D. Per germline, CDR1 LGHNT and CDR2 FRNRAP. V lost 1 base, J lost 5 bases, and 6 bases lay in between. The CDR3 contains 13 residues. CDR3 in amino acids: CASGLAANNEQFF. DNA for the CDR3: TGTGCTAGTGGTTTGGCCGCCAACAATGAGCAGTTCTTC.

As DNA, the CDR3 is TGTGCCAGCAGTTTCTCGACAGAGACTAATTCACCCCTCCACTTT. Its protein product is CASSFSTETNSPLHF. The chain combines TRBV27 with TRBJ1-6; tentative D call: TRBD1 (5 bases). From germline, CDR1 is MNHEY and CDR2 SMNVEV (reference sequence). V lost 3 bases and J lost 6, with 12 bases in between. The CDR3 is 15 amino acids.

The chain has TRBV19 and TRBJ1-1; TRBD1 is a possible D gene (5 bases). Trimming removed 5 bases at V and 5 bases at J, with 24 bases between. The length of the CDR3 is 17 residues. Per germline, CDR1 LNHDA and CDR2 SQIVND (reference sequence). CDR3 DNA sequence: TGTGCCAGTAGTCCCCCCCTCCGGGGCCACAGGAAGACTGAAGCTTTCTTT. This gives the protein CASSPPLRGHRKTEAFF.

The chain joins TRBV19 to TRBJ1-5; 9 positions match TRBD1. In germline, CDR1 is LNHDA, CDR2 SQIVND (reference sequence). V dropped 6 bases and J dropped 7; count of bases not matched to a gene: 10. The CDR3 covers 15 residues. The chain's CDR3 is CASSPGQGDRQPQHF. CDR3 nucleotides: TGTGCCAGTAGCCCGGGACAGGGTGACCGCCAGCCCCAGCATTTT.

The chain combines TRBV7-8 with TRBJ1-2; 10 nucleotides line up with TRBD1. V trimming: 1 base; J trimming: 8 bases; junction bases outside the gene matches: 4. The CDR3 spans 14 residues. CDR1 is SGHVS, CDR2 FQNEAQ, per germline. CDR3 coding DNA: TGTGCCAGCAGCTTAGAAGGGACAGGGGACGGCTACACCTTC. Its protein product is CASSLEGTGDGYTF.

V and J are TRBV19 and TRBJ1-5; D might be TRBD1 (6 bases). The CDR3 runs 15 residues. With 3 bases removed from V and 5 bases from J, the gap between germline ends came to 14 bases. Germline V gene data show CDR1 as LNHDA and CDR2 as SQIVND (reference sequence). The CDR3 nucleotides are TGTGCCAGTAGTATGATGACAGGAGGATATCAGCCCCAGCATTTT. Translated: CASSMMTGGYQPQHF.

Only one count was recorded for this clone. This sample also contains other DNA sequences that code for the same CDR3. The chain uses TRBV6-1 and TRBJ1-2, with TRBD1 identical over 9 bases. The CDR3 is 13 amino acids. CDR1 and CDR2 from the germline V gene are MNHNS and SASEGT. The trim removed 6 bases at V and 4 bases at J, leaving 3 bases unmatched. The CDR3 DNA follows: TGTGCCAGCAGGGGGACAGGGCCCTATGGCTACACCTTC. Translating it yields CASRGTGPYGYTF.

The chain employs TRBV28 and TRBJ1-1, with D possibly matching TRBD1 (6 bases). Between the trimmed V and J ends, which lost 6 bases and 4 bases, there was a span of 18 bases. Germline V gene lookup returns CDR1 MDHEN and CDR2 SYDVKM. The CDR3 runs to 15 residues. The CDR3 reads CASRGFGKGGTEAFF. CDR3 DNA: TGTGCCAGCAGGGGTTTCGGGAAGGGGGGCACTGAAGCTTTCTTT.

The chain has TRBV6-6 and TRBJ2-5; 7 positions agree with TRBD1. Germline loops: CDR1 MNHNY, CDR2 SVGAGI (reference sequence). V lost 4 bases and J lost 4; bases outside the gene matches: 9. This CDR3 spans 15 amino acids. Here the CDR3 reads CASSSPTRGPETQYF. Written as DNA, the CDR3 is TGTGCCAGCAGTTCTCCCACGAGGGGGCCAGAGACCCAGTACTTC.

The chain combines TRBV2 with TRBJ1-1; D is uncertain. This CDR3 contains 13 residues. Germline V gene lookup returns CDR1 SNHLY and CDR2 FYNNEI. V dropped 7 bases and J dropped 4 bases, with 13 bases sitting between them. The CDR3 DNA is TGTGCCAGCAACGGGCTCGGAGGCACTGAAGCTTTCTTT. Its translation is CASNGLGGTEAFF. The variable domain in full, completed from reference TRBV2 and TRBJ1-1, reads EPEVTQTPSHQVTQMGQEVILRCVPISNHLYFYWYRQILGQKVEFLVSFYNNEISEKSEIFDDQFSVERPDGSNFTLKIRSTKLEDSAMYFCASNGLGGTEAFFGQGTRLTVV.

In DNA form, the CDR3 reads TGTGCCAGTGCGTTGAACACTGAAGCTTTCTTT. Protein: CASALNTEAFF. The chain uses TRBV6-1 and TRBJ1-1, with D unresolved. This CDR3 is built from 11 residues. Germline CDR1 and CDR2: MNHNS and SASEGT. V was clipped by 9 bases and J by 0 bases, with 5 bases between them.

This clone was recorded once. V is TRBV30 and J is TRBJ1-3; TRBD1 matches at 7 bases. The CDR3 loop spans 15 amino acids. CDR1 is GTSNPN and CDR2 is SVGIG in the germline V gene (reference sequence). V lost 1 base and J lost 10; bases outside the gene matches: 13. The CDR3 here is CAWSGGTVSLATIYF. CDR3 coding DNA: TGTGCCTGGAGTGGGGGGACAGTCAGTTTGGCGACCATATATTTT. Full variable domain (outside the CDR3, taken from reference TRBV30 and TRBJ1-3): SQTIHQWPATLVQPVGSPLSLECTVEGTSNPNLYWYRQAAGRGLQLLFYSVGIGQISSEVPQNLSASRPQDRQFILSSKKLLLSDSGFYLCAWSGGTVSLATIYFGEGSWLTVV.

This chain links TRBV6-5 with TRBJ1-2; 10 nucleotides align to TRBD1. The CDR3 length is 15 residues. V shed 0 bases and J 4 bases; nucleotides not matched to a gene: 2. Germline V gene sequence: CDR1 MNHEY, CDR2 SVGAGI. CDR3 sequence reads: CASSYSRQGAYGYTF. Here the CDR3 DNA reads TGTGCCAGCAGTTACTCCCGACAGGGGGCCTATGGCTACACCTTC.

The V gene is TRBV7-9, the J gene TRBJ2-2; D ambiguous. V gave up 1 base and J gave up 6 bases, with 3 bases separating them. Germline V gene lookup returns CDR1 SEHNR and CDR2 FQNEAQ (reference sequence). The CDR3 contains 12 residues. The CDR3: CASSLDSGELFF. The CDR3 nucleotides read TGTGCCAGCAGCTTAGATTCCGGGGAGCTGTTTTTT.

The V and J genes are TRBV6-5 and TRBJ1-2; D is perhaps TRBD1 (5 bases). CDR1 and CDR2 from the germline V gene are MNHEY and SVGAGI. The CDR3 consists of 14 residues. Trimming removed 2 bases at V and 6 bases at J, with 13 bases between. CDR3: CASSYSWVGDGYTF. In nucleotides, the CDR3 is TGTGCCAGCAGTTACAGCTGGGTAGGGGATGGCTACACCTTC.

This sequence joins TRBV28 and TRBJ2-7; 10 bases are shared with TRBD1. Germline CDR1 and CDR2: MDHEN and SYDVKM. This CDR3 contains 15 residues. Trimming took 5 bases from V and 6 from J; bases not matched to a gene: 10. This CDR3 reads CASSGLPGQGFEQYF. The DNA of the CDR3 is TGTGCCAGCAGTGGCCTCCCGGGACAGGGGTTCGAGCAGTACTTC. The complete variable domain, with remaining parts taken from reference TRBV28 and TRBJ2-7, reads DVKVTQSSRYLVKRTGEKVFLECVQDMDHENMFWYRQDPGLGLRLIYFSYDVKMKEKGDIPEGYSVSREKKERFSLILESASTNQTSMYLCASSGLPGQGFEQYFGPGTRLTVT.

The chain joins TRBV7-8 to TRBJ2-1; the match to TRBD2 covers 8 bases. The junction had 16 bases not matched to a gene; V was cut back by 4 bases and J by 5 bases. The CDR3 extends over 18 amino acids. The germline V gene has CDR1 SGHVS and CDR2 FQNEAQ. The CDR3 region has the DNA TGTGCCAGCAGCTCACGGGTGAAGCTAGCGGGCGCCGACAATGAGCAGTTCTTC. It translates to CASSSRVKLAGADNEQFF.

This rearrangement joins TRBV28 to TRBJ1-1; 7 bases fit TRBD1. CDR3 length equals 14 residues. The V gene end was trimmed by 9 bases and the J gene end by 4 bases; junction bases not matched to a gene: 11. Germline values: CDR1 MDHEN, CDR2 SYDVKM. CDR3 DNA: TGTGCCAGTCTGCAACAGGGGCGAGGCACTGAAGCTTTCTTT. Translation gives CASLQQGRGTEAFF.

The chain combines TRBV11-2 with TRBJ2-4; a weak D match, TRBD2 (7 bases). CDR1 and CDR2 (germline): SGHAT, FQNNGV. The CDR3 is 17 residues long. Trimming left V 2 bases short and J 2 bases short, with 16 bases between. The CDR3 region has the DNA TGTGCCAGCAGCTTATCCGGGAGGCAGGGGACCAAAAACATTCAGTACTTC. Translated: CASSLSGRQGTKNIQYF. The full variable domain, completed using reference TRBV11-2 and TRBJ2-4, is EAGVAQSPRYKIIEKRQSVAFWCNPISGHATLYWYQQILGQGPKLLIQFQNNGVVDDSQLPKDRFSAERLKGVDSTLKIQPAKLEDSAVYLCASSLSGRQGTKNIQYFGAGTRLSVL.